The clone carrying this T cell receptor beta chain was picked up many times. The antigen remains undetermined. TCRdb re-derived calls from the reads in MiXCR, one entry per CDR3 protein. Of 400,000 to 550,000 distinct CDR3 sequences in the sample, over 9% are singletons; the top ten hold about 9.4%. The data were taken from a study of T cell repertoires in cytomegalovirus infection. Study-wide context: Matching HLA type and CMV infection were both indicated by public TCR beta signatures. Findings and caveats of the study: Dominating the ex vivo response were HLA-C-restricted CMV-specific TCR beta clonotypes.

Trimming cost V 3 bases and J 10 bases, with 4 bases left between them. The CDR3 sequence is 11 residues long. The chain employs TRBV12-3 or TRBV12-4 and TRBJ1-6, with no clear D. The receptor was derived from a human donor in good health (CMV status not recorded). Some clones in this sample may be carry-over from other donors' samples. Sample: PBMCs. The DNA of the CDR3 is TGTGCCAGCAGTTTTCGCTCACCCCTCCACTTT. Translating gives CASSFRSPLHF.